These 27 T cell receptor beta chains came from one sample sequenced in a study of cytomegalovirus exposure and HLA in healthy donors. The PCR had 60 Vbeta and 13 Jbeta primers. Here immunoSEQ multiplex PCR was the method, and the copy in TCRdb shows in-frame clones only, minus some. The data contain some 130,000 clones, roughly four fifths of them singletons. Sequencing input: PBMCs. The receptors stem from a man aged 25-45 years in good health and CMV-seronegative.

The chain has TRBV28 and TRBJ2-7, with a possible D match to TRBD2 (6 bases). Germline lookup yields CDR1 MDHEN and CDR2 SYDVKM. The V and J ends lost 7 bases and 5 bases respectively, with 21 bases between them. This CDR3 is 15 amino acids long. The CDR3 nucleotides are TGTGCCAGCACCTCCGGGGACCGGGGAGGCCACGAGCAGTACTTC. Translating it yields CASTSGDRGGHEQYF.

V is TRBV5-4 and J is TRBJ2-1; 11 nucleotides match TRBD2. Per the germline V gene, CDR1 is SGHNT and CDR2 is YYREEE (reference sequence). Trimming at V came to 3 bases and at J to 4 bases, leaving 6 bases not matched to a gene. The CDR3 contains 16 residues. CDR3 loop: CASSWGLAESYNEQFF. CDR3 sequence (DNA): TGTGCCAGCAGCTGGGGACTAGCGGAGAGTTACAATGAGCAGTTCTTC.

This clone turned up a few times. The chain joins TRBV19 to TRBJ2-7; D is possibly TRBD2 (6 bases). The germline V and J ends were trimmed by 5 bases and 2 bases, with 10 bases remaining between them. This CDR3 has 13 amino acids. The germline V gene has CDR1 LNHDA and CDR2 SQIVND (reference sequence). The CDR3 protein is CASSLGLTYEQYF. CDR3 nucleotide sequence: TGTGCCAGTAGTCTGGGACTTACCTACGAGCAGTACTTC.

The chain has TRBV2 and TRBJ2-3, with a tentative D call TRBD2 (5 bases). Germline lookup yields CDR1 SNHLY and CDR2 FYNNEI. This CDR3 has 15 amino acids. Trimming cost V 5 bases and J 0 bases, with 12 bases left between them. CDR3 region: CASSPLAGSTDTQYF. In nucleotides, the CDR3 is TGTGCCAGCAGTCCTCTTGCGGGCAGCACAGATACGCAGTATTTT.

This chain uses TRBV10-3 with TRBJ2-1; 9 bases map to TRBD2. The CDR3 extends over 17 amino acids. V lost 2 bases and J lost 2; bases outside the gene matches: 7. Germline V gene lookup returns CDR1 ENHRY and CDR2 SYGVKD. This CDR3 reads CAISEAQREVPYNEQFF. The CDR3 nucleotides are TGTGCCATCAGTGAGGCCCAGCGGGAGGTGCCCTACAATGAGCAGTTCTTC.

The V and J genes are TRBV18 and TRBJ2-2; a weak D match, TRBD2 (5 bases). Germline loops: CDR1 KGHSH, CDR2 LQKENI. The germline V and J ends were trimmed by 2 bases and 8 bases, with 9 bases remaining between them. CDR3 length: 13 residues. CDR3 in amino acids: CASSPFPGGELFF. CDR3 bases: TGTGCCAGCTCACCATTCCCGGGAGGGGAGCTGTTTTTT.

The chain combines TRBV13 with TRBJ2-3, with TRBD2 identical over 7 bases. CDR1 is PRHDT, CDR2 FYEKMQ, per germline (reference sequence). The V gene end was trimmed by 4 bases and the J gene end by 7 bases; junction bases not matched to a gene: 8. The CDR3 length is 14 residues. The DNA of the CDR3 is TGTGCCAGCAGCTCCGGACTAGAGGGGAATACGCAGTATTTT. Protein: CASSSGLEGNTQYF.

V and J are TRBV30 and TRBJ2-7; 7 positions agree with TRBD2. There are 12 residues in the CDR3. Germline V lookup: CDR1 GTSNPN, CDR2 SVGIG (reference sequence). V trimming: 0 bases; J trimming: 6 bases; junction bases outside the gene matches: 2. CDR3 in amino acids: CAWSVAGSEQYF. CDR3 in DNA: TGTGCCTGGAGTGTAGCGGGAAGCGAGCAGTACTTC.

The CDR3 spells CASSLGGTGETQYF. The CDR3 region has the DNA TGCGCCAGCAGCTTGGGCGGGACGGGAGAGACCCAGTACTTC. The chain is built from TRBV5-1 and TRBJ2-5, with D possibly matching TRBD2 (6 bases). Trimming cost V 0 bases and J 4 bases, with 10 bases left between them. From germline, CDR1 is SGHRS and CDR2 YFSETQ. The CDR3 runs 14 residues.

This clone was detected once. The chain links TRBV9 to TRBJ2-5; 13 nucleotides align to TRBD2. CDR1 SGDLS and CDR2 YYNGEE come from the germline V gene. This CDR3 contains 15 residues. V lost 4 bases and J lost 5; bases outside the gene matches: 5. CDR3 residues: CASSLGLAGAETQYF. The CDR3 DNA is TGTGCCAGCAGCCTCGGACTAGCGGGAGCTGAGACCCAGTACTTC.

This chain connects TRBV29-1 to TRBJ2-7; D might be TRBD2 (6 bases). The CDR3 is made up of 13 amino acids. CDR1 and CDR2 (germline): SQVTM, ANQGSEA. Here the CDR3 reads CKKPGGWTYEQYF. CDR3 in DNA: TGCAAAAAGCCTGGGGGGTGGACCTACGAGCAGTACTTC.

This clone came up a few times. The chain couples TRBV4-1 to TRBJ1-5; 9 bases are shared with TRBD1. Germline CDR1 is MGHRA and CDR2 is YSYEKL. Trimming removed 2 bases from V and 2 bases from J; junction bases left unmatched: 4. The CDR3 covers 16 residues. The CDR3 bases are TGCGCCAGCAGCCAAACGGGACAGGGTGGCAATCAGCCCCAGCATTTT. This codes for CASSQTGQGGNQPQHF.

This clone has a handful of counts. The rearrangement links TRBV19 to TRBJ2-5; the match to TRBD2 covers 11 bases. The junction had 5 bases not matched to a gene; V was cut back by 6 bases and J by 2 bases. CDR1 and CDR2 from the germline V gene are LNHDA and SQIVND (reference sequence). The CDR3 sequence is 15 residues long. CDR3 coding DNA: TGTGCCAGTAGGAACGGACTAGCGGGTCAAGAGACCCAGTACTTC. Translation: CASRNGLAGQETQYF.

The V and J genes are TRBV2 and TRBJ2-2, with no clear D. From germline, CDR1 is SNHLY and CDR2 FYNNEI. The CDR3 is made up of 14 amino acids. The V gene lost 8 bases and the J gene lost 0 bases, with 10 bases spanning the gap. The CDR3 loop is CASVLQSNTGELFF. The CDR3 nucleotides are TGTGCCAGCGTATTACAATCGAACACCGGGGAGCTGTTTTTT.

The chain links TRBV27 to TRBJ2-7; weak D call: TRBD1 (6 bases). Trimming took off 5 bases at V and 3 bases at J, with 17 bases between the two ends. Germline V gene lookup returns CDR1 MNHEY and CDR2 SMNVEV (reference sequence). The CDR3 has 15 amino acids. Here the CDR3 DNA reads TGTGCCAGCAGTCACCGGGCCAGGGGAAGCTACGAGCAGTACTTC. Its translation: CASSHRARGSYEQYF.

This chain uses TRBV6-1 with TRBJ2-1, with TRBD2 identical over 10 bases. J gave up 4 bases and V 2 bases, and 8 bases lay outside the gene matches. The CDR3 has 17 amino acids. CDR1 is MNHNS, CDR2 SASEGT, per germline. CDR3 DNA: TGTGCCAGCAGTGAACGCCAGGGACTAGCGTTATACAATGAGCAGTTCTTC. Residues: CASSERQGLALYNEQFF.

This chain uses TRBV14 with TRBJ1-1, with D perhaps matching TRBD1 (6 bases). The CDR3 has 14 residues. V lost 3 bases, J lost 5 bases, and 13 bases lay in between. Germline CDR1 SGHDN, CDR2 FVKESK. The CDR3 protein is CASSHRGARTEAFF. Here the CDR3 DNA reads TGTGCCAGCAGCCATCGGGGGGCAAGGACTGAAGCTTTCTTT.

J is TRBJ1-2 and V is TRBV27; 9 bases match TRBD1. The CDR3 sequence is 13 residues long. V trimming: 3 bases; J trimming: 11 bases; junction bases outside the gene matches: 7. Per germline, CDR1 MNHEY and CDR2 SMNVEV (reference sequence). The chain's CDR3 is CASSFGTGLPYTF. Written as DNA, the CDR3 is TGTGCCAGCAGTTTTGGGACAGGGCTTCCTTACACCTTC.

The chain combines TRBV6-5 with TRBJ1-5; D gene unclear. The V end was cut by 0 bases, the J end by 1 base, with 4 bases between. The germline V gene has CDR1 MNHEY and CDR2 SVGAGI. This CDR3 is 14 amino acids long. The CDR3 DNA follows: TGTGCCAGCAGTTACTCCTTAAGCAATCAGCCCCAGCATTTT. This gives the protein CASSYSLSNQPQHF.

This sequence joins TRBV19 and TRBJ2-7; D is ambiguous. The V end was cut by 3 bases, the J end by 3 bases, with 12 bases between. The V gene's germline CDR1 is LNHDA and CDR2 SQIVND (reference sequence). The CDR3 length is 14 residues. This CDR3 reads CASSIGSQDYEQYF. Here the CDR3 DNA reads TGTGCCAGTAGTATTGGGTCGCAGGACTACGAGCAGTACTTC. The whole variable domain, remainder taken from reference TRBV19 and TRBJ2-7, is DGGITQSPKYLFRKEGQNVTLSCEQNLNHDAMYWYRQDPGQGLRLIYYSQIVNDFQKGDIAEGYSVSREKKESFPLTVTSAQKNPTAFYLCASSIGSQDYEQYFGPGTRLTVT.

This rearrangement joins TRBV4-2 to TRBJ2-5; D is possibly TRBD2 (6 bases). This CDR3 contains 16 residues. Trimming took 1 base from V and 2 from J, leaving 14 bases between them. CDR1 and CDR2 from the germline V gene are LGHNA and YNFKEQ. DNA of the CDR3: TGTGCCAGCAGCCAAGTGGGGGGAGGACTTCAAGAGACCCAGTACTTC. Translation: CASSQVGGGLQETQYF.

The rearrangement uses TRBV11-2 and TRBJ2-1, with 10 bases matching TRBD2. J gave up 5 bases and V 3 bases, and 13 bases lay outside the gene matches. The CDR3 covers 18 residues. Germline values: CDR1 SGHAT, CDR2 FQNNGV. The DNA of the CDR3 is TGTGCCAGCAGCTTCAGAGCGGGAGGGCCGGAGGTGAACAATGAGCAGTTCTTC. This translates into CASSFRAGGPEVNNEQFF. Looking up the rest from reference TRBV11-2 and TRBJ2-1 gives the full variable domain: EAGVAQSPRYKIIEKRQSVAFWCNPISGHATLYWYQQILGQGPKLLIQFQNNGVVDDSQLPKDRFSAERLKGVDSTLKIQPAKLEDSAVYLCASSFRAGGPEVNNEQFFGPGTRLTVL.

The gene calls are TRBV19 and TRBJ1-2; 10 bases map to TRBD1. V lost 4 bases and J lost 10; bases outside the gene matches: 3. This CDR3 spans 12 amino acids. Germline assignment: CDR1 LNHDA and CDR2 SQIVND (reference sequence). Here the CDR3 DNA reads TGTGCCAGTAGTACAAGACAGGGGGCCTACACCTTC. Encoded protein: CASSTRQGAYTF.

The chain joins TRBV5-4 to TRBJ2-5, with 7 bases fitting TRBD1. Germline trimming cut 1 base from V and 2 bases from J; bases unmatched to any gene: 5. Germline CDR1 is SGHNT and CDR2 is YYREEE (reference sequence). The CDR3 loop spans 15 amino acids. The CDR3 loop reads CASSLQPDRQETQYF. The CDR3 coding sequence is TGTGCCAGCAGCTTGCAGCCGGACAGGCAAGAGACCCAGTACTTC. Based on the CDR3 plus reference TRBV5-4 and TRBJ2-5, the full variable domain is ETGVTQSPTHLIKTRGQQVTLRCSSQSGHNTVSWYQQALGQGPQFIFQYYREEENGRGNFPPRFSGLQFPNYSSELNVNALELDDSALYLCASSLQPDRQETQYFGPGTRLLVL.

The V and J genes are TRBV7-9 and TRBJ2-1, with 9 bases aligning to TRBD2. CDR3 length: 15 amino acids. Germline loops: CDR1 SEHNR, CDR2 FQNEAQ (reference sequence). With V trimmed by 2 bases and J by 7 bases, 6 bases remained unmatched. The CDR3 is CASSLSSGSLNEQFF. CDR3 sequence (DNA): TGTGCCAGCAGCTTAAGTAGCGGGAGTTTAAATGAGCAGTTCTTC.

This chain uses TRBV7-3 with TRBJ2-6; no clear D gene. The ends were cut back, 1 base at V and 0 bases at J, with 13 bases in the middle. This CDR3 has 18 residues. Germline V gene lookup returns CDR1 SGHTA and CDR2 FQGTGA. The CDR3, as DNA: TGTGCCAGCAGCTTAAGGGCAGGAATAGTCTCTGGGGCCAACGTCCTGACTTTC. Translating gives CASSLRAGIVSGANVLTF.

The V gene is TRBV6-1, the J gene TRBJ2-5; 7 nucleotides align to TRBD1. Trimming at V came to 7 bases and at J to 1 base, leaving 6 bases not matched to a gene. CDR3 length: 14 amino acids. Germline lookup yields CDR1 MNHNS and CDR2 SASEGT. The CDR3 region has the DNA TGTGCCAGCAAAAGACAGGGTGCCCAAGAGACCCAGTACTTC. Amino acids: CASKRQGAQETQYF.